This T cell receptor (beta chain) was captured by sequencing in a study of blood T cells in healthy people across ages. Whole-study results and caveats: Correlation between TCR beta diversity and naive T cell percentage was strong.

For the second PCR, which ran for about 7 to 11 cycles, a sample-barcoded 5' primer and a J-beta primer mix were used. MiXCR, applied by TCRdb to the 5' RACE reads, yields one record per CDR3 protein. The data contain under 2 million distinct CDR3 sequences, around 35% of them seen just once; the ten biggest clones take up around 11%. Comment on this clonotype: Its specificity is unknown.

Germline lookup yields CDR1 LNHNV and CDR2 YYDKDF (reference sequence). The CDR3 is made up of 15 amino acids. The V gene lost 1 base and the J gene lost 0 bases, with 6 bases spanning the gap. The chain couples TRBV15 to TRBJ2-2; D is undetermined. This clonotype was obtained from a woman aged 30 to 39 in good health. Source material: blood. Here the CDR3 reads CATSRVAANTGELFF. DNA of the CDR3: TGTGCCACCAGCAGAGTGGCAGCGAACACCGGGGAGCTGTTTTTT. Drawing the rest from reference TRBV15 and TRBJ2-2, the complete variable domain is DAMVIQNPRYQVTQFGKPVTLSCSQTLNHNVMYWYQQKSSQAPKLLFHYYDKDFNNEADTPDNFQSRRPNTSFCFLDIRSPGLGDTAMYLCATSRVAANTGELFFGEGSRLTVL.